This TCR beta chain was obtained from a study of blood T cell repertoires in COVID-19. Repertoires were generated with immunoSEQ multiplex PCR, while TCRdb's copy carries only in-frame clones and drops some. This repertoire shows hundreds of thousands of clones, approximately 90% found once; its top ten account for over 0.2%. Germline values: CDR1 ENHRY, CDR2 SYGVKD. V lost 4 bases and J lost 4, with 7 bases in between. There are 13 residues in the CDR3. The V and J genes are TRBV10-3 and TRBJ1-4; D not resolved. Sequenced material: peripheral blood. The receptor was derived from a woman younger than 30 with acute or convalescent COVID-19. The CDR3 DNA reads TGTGCCATCAGTGCCTCGTTTAATGAAAAACTGTTTTTT. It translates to CAISASFNEKLFF.